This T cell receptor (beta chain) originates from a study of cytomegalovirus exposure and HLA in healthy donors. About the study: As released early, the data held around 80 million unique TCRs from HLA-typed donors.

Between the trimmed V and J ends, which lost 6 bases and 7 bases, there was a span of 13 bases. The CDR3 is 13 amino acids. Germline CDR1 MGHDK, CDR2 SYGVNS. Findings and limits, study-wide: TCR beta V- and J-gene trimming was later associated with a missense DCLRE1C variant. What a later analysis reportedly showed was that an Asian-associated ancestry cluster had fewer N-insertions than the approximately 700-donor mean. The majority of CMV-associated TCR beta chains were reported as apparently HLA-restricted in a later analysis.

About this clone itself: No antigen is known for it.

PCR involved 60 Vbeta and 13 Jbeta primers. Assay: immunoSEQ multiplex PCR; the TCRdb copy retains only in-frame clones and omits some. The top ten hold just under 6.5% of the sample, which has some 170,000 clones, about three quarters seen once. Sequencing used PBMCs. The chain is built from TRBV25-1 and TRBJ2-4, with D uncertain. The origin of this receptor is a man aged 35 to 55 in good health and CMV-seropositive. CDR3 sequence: CASSPMPGNIQYF. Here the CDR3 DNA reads TGTGCCAGCAGCCCAATGCCAGGCAACATTCAGTACTTC.